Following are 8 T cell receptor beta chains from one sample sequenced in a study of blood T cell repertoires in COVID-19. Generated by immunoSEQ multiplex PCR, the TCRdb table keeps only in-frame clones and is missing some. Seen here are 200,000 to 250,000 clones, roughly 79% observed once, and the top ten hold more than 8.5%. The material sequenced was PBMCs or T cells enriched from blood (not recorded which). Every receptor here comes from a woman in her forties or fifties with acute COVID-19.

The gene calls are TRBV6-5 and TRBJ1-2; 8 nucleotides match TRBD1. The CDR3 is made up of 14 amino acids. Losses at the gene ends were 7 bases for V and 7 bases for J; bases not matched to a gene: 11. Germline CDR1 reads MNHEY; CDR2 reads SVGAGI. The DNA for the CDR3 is TGTGCCAGCACTCGACAGGGGATCTTCGCTGGCTACACCTTC. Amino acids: CASTRQGIFAGYTF.

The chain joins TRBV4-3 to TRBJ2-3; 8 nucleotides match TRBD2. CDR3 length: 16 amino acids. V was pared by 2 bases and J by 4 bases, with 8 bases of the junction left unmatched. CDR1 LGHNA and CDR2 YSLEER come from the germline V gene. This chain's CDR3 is CASSQRAGAGSDTQYF. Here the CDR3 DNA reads TGCGCCAGCAGCCAACGAGCGGGGGCGGGATCAGATACGCAGTATTTT.

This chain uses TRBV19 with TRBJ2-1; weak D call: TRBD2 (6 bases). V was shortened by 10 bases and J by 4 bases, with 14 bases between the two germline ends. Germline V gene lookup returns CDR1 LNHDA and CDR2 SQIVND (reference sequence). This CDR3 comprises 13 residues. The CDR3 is CATKGSGYNEQFF. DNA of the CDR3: TGTGCCACCAAGGGTAGCGGTTACAATGAGCAGTTCTTC.

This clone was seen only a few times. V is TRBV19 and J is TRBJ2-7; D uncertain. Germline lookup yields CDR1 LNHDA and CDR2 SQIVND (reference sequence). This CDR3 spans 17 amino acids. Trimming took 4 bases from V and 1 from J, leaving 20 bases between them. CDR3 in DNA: TGTGCCAGTAGTACCCCCAGGCCAGCCGTACTTTCCTACGAGCAGTACTTC. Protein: CASSTPRPAVLSYEQYF.

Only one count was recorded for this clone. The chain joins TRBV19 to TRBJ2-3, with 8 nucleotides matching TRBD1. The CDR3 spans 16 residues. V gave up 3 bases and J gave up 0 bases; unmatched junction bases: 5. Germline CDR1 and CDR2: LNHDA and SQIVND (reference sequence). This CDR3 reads CASSIRTGRSTDTQYF. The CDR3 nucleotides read TGTGCCAGTAGTATCCGGACAGGGCGAAGCACAGATACGCAGTATTTT.

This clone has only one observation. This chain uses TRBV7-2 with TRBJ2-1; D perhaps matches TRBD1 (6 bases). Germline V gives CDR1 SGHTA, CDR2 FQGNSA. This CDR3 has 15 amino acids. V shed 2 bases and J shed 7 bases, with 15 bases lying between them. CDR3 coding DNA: TGTGCCAGCAGCTTAACATGGGGGCAGGGGAATGAGCAGTTCTTC. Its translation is CASSLTWGQGNEQFF.

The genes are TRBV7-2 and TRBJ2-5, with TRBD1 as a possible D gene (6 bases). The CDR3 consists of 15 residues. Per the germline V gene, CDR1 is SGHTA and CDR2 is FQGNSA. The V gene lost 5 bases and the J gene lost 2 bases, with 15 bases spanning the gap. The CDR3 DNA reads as TGTGCCAGCAGCCCAATTCCGGACAGACAAGAGACCCAGTACTTC. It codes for CASSPIPDRQETQYF.

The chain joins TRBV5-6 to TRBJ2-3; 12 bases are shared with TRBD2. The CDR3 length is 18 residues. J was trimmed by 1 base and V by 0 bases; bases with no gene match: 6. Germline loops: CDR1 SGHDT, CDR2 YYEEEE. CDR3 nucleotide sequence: TGTGCCAGCAGCTTGGGGCTAGCGGGAGGGCCGCGCACAGATACGCAGTATTTT. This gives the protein CASSLGLAGGPRTDTQYF.